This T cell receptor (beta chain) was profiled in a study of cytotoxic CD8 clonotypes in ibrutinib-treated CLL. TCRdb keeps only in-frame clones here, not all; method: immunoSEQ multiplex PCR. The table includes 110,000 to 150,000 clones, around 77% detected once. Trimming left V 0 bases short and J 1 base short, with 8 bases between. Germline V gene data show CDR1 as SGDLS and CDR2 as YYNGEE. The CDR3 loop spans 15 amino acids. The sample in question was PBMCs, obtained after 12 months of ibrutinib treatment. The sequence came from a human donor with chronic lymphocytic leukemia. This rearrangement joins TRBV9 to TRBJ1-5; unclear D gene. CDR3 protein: CASSVGVLSNQPQHF. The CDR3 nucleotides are TGTGCCAGCAGCGTAGGTGTTCTGAGCAATCAGCCCCAGCATTTT.